This TCR beta chain appears in the sequencing data of a study of cytomegalovirus exposure and HLA in healthy donors. Study information: Counted in an early data release were roughly 87 million unique TCRs from HLA-typed donors.

Germline CDR1 MNHNS, CDR2 SASEGT. This CDR3 region has 13 residues. V lost 2 bases to trimming and J lost 10 bases; unmatched junction nucleotides: 6. Findings of the study overall: Presence/absence comparisons presumed near-even sequencing depth among donors. Upon later analysis, HLA-associated TCR beta chains proved more clonally expanded than other, equally common chains.

This clone was counted between two and nine times. Its antigen is as yet unknown. Primers included in the PCR were 60 Vbeta and 13 Jbeta primers. This table comes from immunoSEQ multiplex PCR, and its TCRdb copy is limited to in-frame clones, with some not included. This sample has approximately 150,000 clones, with roughly two thirds found just once. The V and J genes are TRBV6-1 and TRBJ1-1; 8 bases align to TRBD1. The TCR was taken from a male donor in good health and CMV-seronegative. The specimen was PBMCs. The CDR3 loop reads CASSETRGLGAFF. The CDR3 nucleotides read TGTGCCAGCAGTGAAACCAGGGGGCTCGGAGCTTTCTTT.